The clone carrying this TCR beta chain is a singleton in its sample. Sequenced by immunoSEQ multiplex PCR; TCRdb stores in-frame clones only, minus some. The sample holds approximately 350,000 clones, about 90% seen once. This entry belongs to a study of blood T cell repertoires in COVID-19. Germline V gene lookup returns CDR1 WSHSY and CDR2 SAAADI. This CDR3 is 13 amino acids long. The trim removed 6 bases at V and 0 bases at J, leaving 1 base unmatched. The sample consisted of peripheral blood. V and J are TRBV10-2 and TRBJ2-7, with 8 positions matching TRBD2. This TCR came from a woman in her 70s with COVID-19, enrolled during active disease. In DNA form, the CDR3 reads TGCGCCAGCAGACTAGCGGACTCCTACGAGCAGTACTTC. Protein: CASRLADSYEQYF.